The 26 T cell receptor beta chains given below trace back to one sample, sequenced in a study of lymphopenia after photon versus proton radiotherapy (dated by TCRdb to about 2019). The protocol used for the library was the immunoSEQ multiplex PCR assay. TCRdb took this table from immuneACCESS and kept in-frame rearrangements with V and J called. Such tables lack part of the clones; where checked against another copy, unresolved V genes explain under half of the gap, and the rest is unexplained. For this sample there are over 55,000 clones; 80% to 90% appear just once. Jointly, the top ten make up 9.5% to 14% of the sample. The sequencing used peripheral blood, collected from a patient treated with proton-based radiotherapy. These receptors all stem from a man aged 80 or over with esophageal cancer.

The chain employs TRBV4-1 and TRBJ2-3, with D possibly being TRBD1 (5 bases). The V gene's germline CDR1 is MGHRA and CDR2 YSYEKL. V dropped 0 bases and J dropped 4 bases, with 20 bases sitting between them. CDR3 length: 18 residues. Here the CDR3 reads CASSQDPPGPTASDTQYF. CDR3 DNA sequence: TGCGCCAGCAGCCAAGATCCCCCTGGACCGACAGCATCAGATACGCAGTATTTT.

The V and J genes are TRBV6-5 and TRBJ2-3; D remains ambiguous. Trimming cost V 6 bases and J 3 bases, with 13 bases left between them. Germline assignment: CDR1 MNHEY and CDR2 SVGAGI. This CDR3 contains 14 residues. The chain's CDR3 is CASRLGLGTDTQYF. The CDR3 bases are TGTGCCAGCAGACTCGGATTGGGTACAGATACGCAGTATTTT.

This chain links TRBV15 with TRBJ2-7; D gene ambiguous. The germline V and J ends were trimmed by 0 bases and 3 bases, with 12 bases remaining between them. The CDR3 is 15 residues long. Germline-derived CDR1 and CDR2 are LNHNV and YYDKDF (reference sequence). CDR3 in amino acids: CATSRDSRADYEQYF. CDR3 coding DNA: TGTGCCACCAGCAGAGACTCCCGCGCGGACTACGAGCAGTACTTC. The entire variable domain, with the rest obtained from reference TRBV15 and TRBJ2-7, is as follows: DAMVIQNPRYQVTQFGKPVTLSCSQTLNHNVMYWYQQKSSQAPKLLFHYYDKDFNNEADTPDNFQSRRPNTSFCFLDIRSPGLGDTAMYLCATSRDSRADYEQYFGPGTRLTVT.

The chain uses TRBV2 and TRBJ2-7; D unresolved. V was shortened by 6 bases and J by 4 bases, with 13 bases between the two germline ends. The CDR3 runs to 13 residues. Germline-derived CDR1 and CDR2 are SNHLY and FYNNEI. CDR3 protein: CASSEDPPYEQYF. The CDR3 nucleotides read TGTGCCAGCAGCGAGGACCCCCCATACGAGCAGTACTTC.

V and J are TRBV9 and TRBJ2-1, with 12 nucleotides matching TRBD2. Germline V gene lookup returns CDR1 SGDLS and CDR2 YYNGEE. This CDR3 contains 17 residues. The V gene end was trimmed by 0 bases and the J gene end by 3 bases; junction bases not matched to a gene: 4. DNA of the CDR3: TGTGCCAGCAGCGTAGAGCTAGCGGGGGGGAACTACAATGAGCAGTTCTTC. It is translated as CASSVELAGGNYNEQFF. Using reference TRBV9 and TRBJ2-1 for the parts outside the CDR3, the full variable domain is DSGVTQTPKHLITATGQRVTLRCSPRSGDLSVYWYQQSLDQGLQFLIQYYNGEERAKGNILERFSAQQFPDLHSELNLSSLELGDSALYFCASSVELAGGNYNEQFFGPGTRLTVL.

This chain connects TRBV27 to TRBJ2-3; 7 bases agree with TRBD2. The CDR3 extends over 15 amino acids. The V segment lost 2 bases and the J segment 4 bases; nucleotides outside the gene matches: 6. CDR1 MNHEY and CDR2 SMNVEV come from the germline V gene (reference sequence). CDR3 residues: CASSLEAGAADTQYF. The CDR3 DNA is TGTGCCAGCAGTTTAGAGGCGGGAGCGGCAGATACGCAGTATTTT.

The gene calls are TRBV6-5 and TRBJ2-7; 9 nucleotides agree with TRBD2. With 0 bases clipped from V and 6 bases from J, the junction kept 9 bases outside the gene matches. Germline assignment: CDR1 MNHEY and CDR2 SVGAGI. The CDR3 runs 16 residues. The CDR3 sequence: CASSYSASGDGIEQYF. In DNA form, the CDR3 reads TGTGCCAGCAGTTACTCCGCTAGCGGGGATGGGATCGAGCAGTACTTC.

The chain couples TRBV5-6 to TRBJ2-1, with TRBD2 matching 9 bases. The CDR3 is 17 residues long. V lost 0 bases and J lost 8; bases outside the gene matches: 12. The V gene's germline CDR1 is SGHDT and CDR2 YYEEEE. DNA of the CDR3: TGTGCCAGCAGCTTGGGGCTAGCGGGGACCTGGACGGATGAGCAGTTCTTC. Protein: CASSLGLAGTWTDEQFF.

This chain links TRBV7-8 with TRBJ1-1; D may be TRBD1 (5 bases). The germline CDR1 and CDR2 sequences are SGHVS and FQNEAQ. Trimming left V 1 base short and J 7 bases short, with 10 bases between. The CDR3 sequence is 13 residues long. CDR3 nucleotides: TGTGCCAGCAGCTTAGTTTTGGGGGTTGAAGCTTTCTTT. The encoded protein is CASSLVLGVEAFF.

The CDR3 region is CASSSLLAGGHAEQYF. CDR3 DNA: TGCGCCAGCAGCTCCCTTTTAGCGGGAGGGCACGCCGAGCAGTACTTC. The chain employs TRBV5-1 and TRBJ2-7; TRBD2 aligns across 11 bases. CDR1 is SGHRS, CDR2 YFSETQ, per germline. V trimming: 3 bases; J trimming: 6 bases; junction bases outside the gene matches: 11. The CDR3 is made up of 16 amino acids.

This clone was found once. Here the CDR3 reads CASSYRRQNQPQHF. In nucleotides, the CDR3 is TGTGCCAGCAGTTACAGGCGGCAGAATCAGCCCCAGCATTTT. This sequence joins TRBV6-5 and TRBJ1-5; D gene uncertain. This CDR3 has 14 amino acids. Trimming stripped 2 bases from V and 4 bases from J, with 9 bases between. CDR1 MNHEY and CDR2 SVGAGI come from the germline V gene.

This clone was counted once. The CDR3 loop is CATSRDRASSEVTDTQYF. The CDR3 bases are TGTGCCACCAGCAGAGATAGGGCGTCATCGGAGGTAACAGATACGCAGTATTTT. V is TRBV15 and J is TRBJ2-3; tentative D call: TRBD2 (5 bases). V was trimmed by 0 bases and J by 3 bases, leaving 19 bases between them. This CDR3 comprises 18 residues. The germline V gene encodes CDR1 LNHNV and CDR2 YYDKDF (reference sequence).

The chain combines TRBV18 with TRBJ1-5; D remains ambiguous. The CDR3 has 14 residues. Trimming left V 6 bases short and J 1 base short, with 10 bases between. Germline CDR1 reads KGHSH; CDR2 reads LQKENI. As DNA, the CDR3 is TGTGCCAGCTCCTTAGGTCTCAGCAATCAGCCCCAGCATTTT. It translates to CASSLGLSNQPQHF.

The chain employs TRBV7-9 and TRBJ2-1, with D maybe TRBD2 (5 bases). The germline gives CDR1 SEHNR, CDR2 FQNEAQ (reference sequence). V was clipped by 1 base and J by 8 bases, with 6 bases between them. The CDR3 extends over 12 amino acids. The CDR3, as DNA: TGTGCCAGCAGCTTAGGGGGAGATGAGCAGTTCTTC. Amino acids: CASSLGGDEQFF.

This chain uses TRBV19 with TRBJ2-7; 10 bases match TRBD1. Germline V gene lookup returns CDR1 LNHDA and CDR2 SQIVND (reference sequence). CDR3 length: 16 residues. J lost 2 bases, V lost 9 bases, and 13 bases had no gene match. CDR3 DNA sequence: TGTGCCAGCCGACCGGGACAGGGGACCCAAGCCTACGAGCAGTACTTC. As protein: CASRPGQGTQAYEQYF.

The chain employs TRBV27 and TRBJ2-7, with 11 bases aligning to TRBD2. J lost 2 bases, V lost 6 bases, and 6 bases had no gene match. Per germline, CDR1 MNHEY and CDR2 SMNVEV (reference sequence). CDR3 length equals 15 residues. The chain's CDR3 is CASSTNSGGAYEQYF. CDR3 nucleotides: TGTGCCAGCAGCACTAATAGCGGGGGGGCCTACGAGCAGTACTTC.

The sample holds a few counts of this clone. The rearrangement links TRBV11-2 to TRBJ2-7; D uncertain. With 1 base removed from V and 0 bases from J, the gap between germline ends came to 10 bases. Germline V lookup: CDR1 SGHAT, CDR2 FQNNGV. The CDR3 is 15 residues long. The CDR3 sequence is CASSLAFASSYEQYF. The CDR3 DNA is TGTGCCAGCAGCTTAGCCTTTGCGAGCTCCTACGAGCAGTACTTC.

The chain uses TRBV7-9 and TRBJ2-3; maybe TRBD1 (7 bases). Trimming stripped 5 bases from V and 4 bases from J, with 19 bases between. The CDR3 is 16 amino acids. Per the germline V gene, CDR1 is SEHNR and CDR2 is FQNEAQ (reference sequence). The CDR3 region is CASSPLRQGGADTQYF. In nucleotides, the CDR3 is TGTGCCAGCAGCCCCCTTAGACAGGGAGGTGCAGATACGCAGTATTTT.

This clone was found a few times. The chain recombines TRBV19 with TRBJ2-2, with TRBD2 matching 11 bases. The V segment lost 5 bases and the J segment 4 bases; nucleotides outside the gene matches: 3. The CDR3 covers 15 residues. Germline-derived CDR1 and CDR2 are LNHDA and SQIVND (reference sequence). Here the CDR3 reads CASSVGLAGTGELFF. The CDR3 DNA follows: TGTGCCAGTAGTGTCGGACTAGCGGGCACCGGGGAGCTGTTTTTT. The full variable domain, rest sourced from reference TRBV19 and TRBJ2-2, is DGGITQSPKYLFRKEGQNVTLSCEQNLNHDAMYWYRQDPGQGLRLIYYSQIVNDFQKGDIAEGYSVSREKKESFPLTVTSAQKNPTAFYLCASSVGLAGTGELFFGEGSRLTVL.

The chain joins TRBV5-1 to TRBJ2-1; possibly TRBD1 for D (5 bases). Looked up from germline, CDR1 is SGHRS and CDR2 is YFSETQ. This CDR3 contains 15 residues. V lost 3 bases, J lost 6 bases, and 16 bases lay in between. The DNA for the CDR3 is TGCGCCAGCAGCTCCCTAGGGGAAGGTAGCAATGAGCAGTTCTTC. This gives the protein CASSSLGEGSNEQFF.

The genes are TRBV18 and TRBJ1-1; a weak D match, TRBD1 (5 bases). The CDR3 consists of 15 residues. The germline V gene has CDR1 KGHSH and CDR2 LQKENI. Trimming removed 4 bases from V and 0 bases from J, with 12 bases in between. CDR3 region: CASSRGRAMNTEAFF. The CDR3, as DNA: TGTGCCAGCTCACGGGGCAGGGCAATGAACACTGAAGCTTTCTTT. Complete variable domain (other parts from reference TRBV18 and TRBJ1-1): NAGVMQNPRHLVRRRGQEARLRCSPMKGHSHVYWYRQLPEEGLKFMVYLQKENIIDESGMPKERFSAEFPKEGPSILRIQQVVRGDSAAYFCASSRGRAMNTEAFFGQGTRLTVV.

V usage is TRBV19 and J usage is TRBJ1-5, with D perhaps matching TRBD1 (6 bases). The CDR3 is 15 residues long. CDR1 and CDR2 (germline): LNHDA, SQIVND (reference sequence). Deletions cut 7 bases from V and 2 bases from J, with 15 bases between. CDR3 sequence reads: CASTRGGFGNQPQHF. DNA of the CDR3: TGTGCCAGTACCCGAGGGGGATTTGGCAATCAGCCCCAGCATTTT.

The rearrangement links TRBV7-2 to TRBJ2-2; no firm D call. This CDR3 region has 13 residues. CDR1 is SGHTA, CDR2 FQGNSA, per germline. The V gene lost 3 bases and the J gene lost 5 bases, with 7 bases spanning the gap. The CDR3 region has the DNA TGTGCCAGCAGCTTTTGGGGTACCGGGGAGCTGTTTTTT. Amino acids: CASSFWGTGELFF.

This clone occurred once. V gene TRBV11-3 combines with J gene TRBJ2-5, with D unclear. This CDR3 region has 13 residues. V gave up 3 bases and J gave up 5 bases, with 10 bases separating them. Germline CDR1 and CDR2: SGHNT and YENEEA. The CDR3 region has the DNA TGTGCCAGCAGCTTGTCCGGACGGGAGACCCAGTACTTC. Translation gives CASSLSGRETQYF.

V gene TRBV5-1 combines with J gene TRBJ2-1, with TRBD1 matching over 7 bases. CDR3 size: 19 residues. Germline CDR1 and CDR2: SGHRS and YFSETQ. Trimming took 3 bases from V and 0 from J; bases not matched to a gene: 15. CDR3 region: CASSSNWGQSSSSYNEQFF. For the CDR3, the DNA is TGCGCCAGCAGCTCTAACTGGGGACAGAGTTCTAGCTCCTACAATGAGCAGTTCTTC.

The chain joins TRBV5-4 to TRBJ1-2, with 7 bases lining up with TRBD1. This CDR3 region has 13 residues. With V trimmed by 6 bases and J by 2 bases, 4 bases remained unmatched. Germline CDR1 SGHNT, CDR2 YYREEE (reference sequence). Here the CDR3 reads CASTDRENYGYTF. CDR3 DNA sequence: TGTGCCAGCACCGACAGGGAAAACTATGGCTACACCTTC.